This TCR beta chain was retrieved from a study of CD8+CD57+ T cells in acquired aplastic anemia. Study context: Sorted CD4+ and CD8+ cells yielded DNA averaging around 3 ug. Whole-study results and caveats: Some 31 sequences, all CD8+ CDR3, were shared between patients and controls. CD8+ Simpson's diversity did not differ significantly between patients and controls.

This CDR3 is 15 amino acids long. V was clipped by 5 bases and J by 2 bases; unmatched bases: 8. Germline lookup yields CDR1 LNHDA and CDR2 SQIVND (reference sequence). With regard to this clonotype: No antigen is known for it.

Genomic DNA served as template for TCR beta VDJ and CDR3 profiling. TCRdb recomputed calls from the reads with MiXCR, one row per CDR3 protein. Of 150,000 or so distinct CDR3 sequences in the sample, 63% were seen once. Sequenced material: sorted CD4+, CD8+, or CD8+CD57+ T cells (not recorded which) from PBMCs. This chain links TRBV19 with TRBJ1-2; 7 bases are a match to TRBD1. The TCR comes from a human donor in good health. The CDR3 region has the DNA TGTGCCAGTAGTCCCAGTACAGGGGTCAACTATGGCTACACCTTC. Protein product: CASSPSTGVNYGYTF. Full variable domain (rest looked up from reference TRBV19 and TRBJ1-2): DGGITQSPKYLFRKEGQNVTLSCEQNLNHDAMYWYRQDPGQGLRLIYYSQIVNDFQKGDIAEGYSVSREKKESFPLTVTSAQKNPTAFYLCASSPSTGVNYGYTFGSGTRLTVV.